This T cell receptor (beta chain) was captured by sequencing in a study of T cell changes during pregnancy in multiple sclerosis. Using immunoSEQ multiplex PCR, the repertoire was profiled, and TCRdb retains in-frame clones only, with some absent. The repertoire has 50,000 to 65,000 clones, under 95% of them found once; the top ten carry under 3.5%. Germline CDR1 SGHTA, CDR2 FQGNSA. This CDR3 contains 14 residues. Trimming took 3 bases from V and 0 from J; bases not matched to a gene: 1. Source: CD8+ T cells from peripheral blood mononuclear cells, taken before pregnancy. The chain carries TRBV7-2 and TRBJ2-7; 8 bases are shared with TRBD2. The sequence came from a female donor with multiple sclerosis, enrolled in a pregnancy study. CDR3 protein: CASSFGGGSYEQYF. As DNA, the CDR3 is TGTGCCAGCAGCTTCGGGGGGGGCTCCTACGAGCAGTACTTC.